This T cell receptor beta chain was captured by sequencing in a study of lymphopenia after photon versus proton radiotherapy. Regarding the study as a whole: After lymphocyte nadir, photon-treated repertoires showed oligoclonal expansion, especially CD8+ Temra. Relative stability marked proton patients; photon patients lost diversity and naive cells. Post-nadir TCR diversity decline inversely tracked overall survival among those who died. Only patients who died were analyzed for survival; proton advantage is unproven.

The CDR3 covers 15 residues. V was pared by 6 bases and J by 4 bases, with 18 bases between. Germline V lookup: CDR1 KGHSH, CDR2 LQKENI. Clones were read by immunoSEQ multiplex PCR, and TCRdb kept only the in-frame ones, dropping some. The sample carries about 30,000 clones, about nine tenths recorded once. Concerning this clone itself: Its specificity is unknown.

The chain employs TRBV18 and TRBJ1-1, with unresolved D. Sequenced material: peripheral blood, taken from a patient treated with photon-based radiotherapy. The sequence was obtained from a woman aged 45-65 years with pancreatic cancer. DNA for the CDR3: TGTGCCAGCTCCTCGCTCGGGTTCCGGGGCACTGAAGCTTTCTTT. Translation: CASSSLGFRGTEAFF.